This entry lists 32 T cell receptor beta chains sequenced from one sample in a study of human T cells and chemical hapten exposure. TCRdb reprocessed the RACE reads via MiXCR and lists one record per CDR3 protein. The repertoire includes some 200,000 distinct CDR3 sequences, nearly 30% of them detected once, and just under 3% sits in the top ten. Time point reported: pre-sensitization, week 0. Treatment: therapeutic diphenylcyclopropenone sensitization with weekly scalp DPC. The source was whole blood, collected in connection with sensitization to the hapten diphenylcyclopropenone (DPC). The receptor set was obtained from a woman younger than 45 with alopecia areata. Some clones in this sample may be carry-over from other donors' samples.

The sample holds many counts of this clonotype. J is TRBJ2-7 and V is TRBV10-3; 9 nucleotides agree with TRBD2. From germline, CDR1 is ENHRY and CDR2 SYGVKD. The CDR3 is 14 amino acids. After removal of 6 bases from V and 5 bases from J, the junction contained 8 bases not matched to a gene. DNA of the CDR3: TGTGCCATCAGGCACGGGACTAGCCAAAACGAGCAGTACTTC. Residues: CAIRHGTSQNEQYF.

The chain recombines TRBV12-3 or TRBV12-4 with TRBJ1-3, with TRBD1 matching 10 bases. The CDR3 spans 12 residues. Unmatched junction bases numbered 3, after V lost 8 bases and J lost 8 bases. In DNA form, the CDR3 reads TGTGCCAGCGGGGACAGGGGCTACACCATATATTTT. It yields the protein CASGDRGYTIYF.

This clonotype occurred many times. The chain is built from TRBV5-1 and TRBJ1-6; no clear D. CDR3 size: 13 residues. Germline V gene lookup returns CDR1 SGHRS and CDR2 YFSETQ. Trimming left V 0 bases short and J 6 bases short, with 4 bases between. In DNA, the CDR3 is TGCGCCAGCAGCTTGGAGGGTAATTCACCCCTCCACTTT. This sequence encodes CASSLEGNSPLHF.

For the CDR3, the DNA is TGCGCCAGCAGCCAGGGACTTTTGGGCGAAAAACTGTTTTTT. Translated: CASSQGLLGEKLFF. This rearrangement joins TRBV5-1 to TRBJ1-4; D might be TRBD1 (5 bases). Trimming removed 4 bases from V and 8 bases from J, with 15 bases in between. Germline CDR1 SGHRS, CDR2 YFSETQ. The CDR3 totals 14 residues.

The chain is built from TRBV7-8 and TRBJ1-2; D remains ambiguous. Between the trimmed V and J ends, which lost 5 bases and 6 bases, there was a span of 7 bases. Germline-derived CDR1 and CDR2 are SGHVS and FQNEAQ. The CDR3 contains 11 residues. The CDR3 loop reads CASSDKNGYTF. In DNA, the CDR3 is TGTGCCAGCAGCGACAAAAATGGCTACACCTTC.

This clonotype was seen more than once but under ten times. The CDR3 DNA follows: TGTGCCAGCAGCTTAGTCGCAAGGCAAGAGACCCAGTACTTC. This translates into CASSLVARQETQYF. This chain joins TRBV7-2 and TRBJ2-5; D is undetermined. Germline V gives CDR1 SGHTA, CDR2 FQGNSA. The CDR3 has 14 amino acids. V dropped 1 base and J dropped 2 bases, with 8 bases sitting between them.

The genes are TRBV6-5 and TRBJ1-6, with TRBD1 identical over 10 bases. The CDR3 runs 15 residues. The germline CDR1 and CDR2 sequences are MNHEY and SVGAGI. V was clipped by 4 bases and J by 5 bases; unmatched bases: 2. The DNA of the CDR3 is TGTGCCAGCAGTTCCGGGACAGGGGATAATTCACCCCTCCACTTT. Encoded protein: CASSSGTGDNSPLHF.

J is TRBJ1-1 and V is TRBV5-1, with a tentative D call TRBD1 (6 bases). CDR1 and CDR2 (germline): SGHRS, YFSETQ. This CDR3 spans 15 amino acids. Between the trimmed V and J ends, which lost 1 base and 6 bases, there was a span of 16 bases. The CDR3 nucleotides are TGCGCCAGCAGCTTGATTACGGGGGCTGCCCCTGAAGCTTTCTTT. Translated: CASSLITGAAPEAFF.

This chain joins TRBV10-3 and TRBJ2-7; perhaps TRBD2 as D (5 bases). Germline CDR1 is ENHRY and CDR2 is SYGVKD. V was clipped by 4 bases and J by 6 bases, with 13 bases between them. The CDR3 is 13 residues long. Here the CDR3 DNA reads TGTGCCATCAGTGGGGCTAGCCCCGCCGAGCAGTACTTC. Its translation: CAISGASPAEQYF.

V is TRBV29-1 and J is TRBJ1-1; D unclear. This CDR3 region has 13 residues. Germline V gene data show CDR1 as SQVTM and CDR2 as ANQGSEA. The ends were cut back, 6 bases at V and 1 base at J, with 12 bases in the middle. Here the CDR3 reads CSVAGLANTEAFF. DNA of the CDR3: TGCAGCGTGGCGGGTCTCGCGAACACTGAAGCTTTCTTT. Combining the CDR3 with reference TRBV29-1 and TRBJ1-1 gives the whole variable domain SAVISQKPSRDICQRGTSLTIQCQVDSQVTMMFWYRQQPGQSLTLIATANQGSEATYESGFVIDKFPISRPNLTFSTLTVSNMSPEDSSIYLCSVAGLANTEAFFGQGTRLTVV.

The V call is TRBV6-6, the J call TRBJ2-7, with 7 bases lining up with TRBD1. The CDR3 is made up of 14 amino acids. Per germline, CDR1 MNHNY and CDR2 SVGAGI (reference sequence). V lost 2 bases, J lost 6 bases, and 7 bases stayed unmatched. This CDR3 reads CASSYGGQRGEQYF. CDR3 in DNA: TGTGCCAGCAGTTACGGGGGACAGAGAGGCGAGCAGTACTTC.

This clonotype was seen more than once but under ten times. The chain employs TRBV7-2 and TRBJ2-1, with a weak D call TRBD2 (5 bases). CDR1 and CDR2 from the germline V gene are SGHTA and FQGNSA. Trimming left V 4 bases short and J 10 bases short, with 14 bases between. The CDR3 has 13 amino acids. CDR3 DNA: TGTGCCAGCAGCTCCGCACCGGGGAGAGAGCAGTTCTTC. It encodes CASSSAPGREQFF.

This clonotype was observed a handful of times. This chain joins TRBV10-3 and TRBJ1-6; weak D call: TRBD1 (5 bases). Germline V CDR1 and CDR2: ENHRY, SYGVKD. CDR3 length: 17 amino acids. Trimming took off 3 bases at V and 0 bases at J, with 12 bases between the two ends. The CDR3 nucleotides read TGTGCCATCAGTGACTGGGACCAAGGCTCCTATAATTCACCCCTCCACTTT. Residues: CAISDWDQGSYNSPLHF.

The chain recombines TRBV7-2 with TRBJ1-6, with 11 positions matching TRBD1. The germline V gene has CDR1 SGHTA and CDR2 FQGNSA. The trim removed 5 bases at V and 3 bases at J, leaving 3 bases unmatched. This CDR3 spans 16 amino acids. The CDR3: CASSQDRGLYNSPLHF. Written as DNA, the CDR3 is TGTGCCAGCAGCCAGGACAGGGGGCTCTATAATTCACCCCTCCACTTT.

The CDR3 nucleotides are TGCGCCAGCAGCCAAGAGGTCCAGTTTGAAAAACTGTTTTTT. It yields the protein CASSQEVQFEKLFF. This sequence joins TRBV4-3 and TRBJ1-4, with D uncertain. The V end lost 0 bases, the J end lost 7 bases, and 9 bases lay between the germline ends. CDR1 is LGHNA and CDR2 is YSLEER in the germline V gene. This CDR3 comprises 14 residues.

This clonotype was seen more than once but under ten times. This CDR3 reads CSVEAFARNEQFF. The CDR3 nucleotides are TGCAGCGTTGAAGCTTTCGCGAGGAATGAGCAGTTCTTC. The gene calls are TRBV29-1 and TRBJ2-1; D not certain. Trimming removed 1 base from V and 7 bases from J, with 11 bases in between. This CDR3 spans 13 amino acids. Germline V CDR1 and CDR2: SQVTM, ANQGSEA.

In its sample, this clonotype was seen a few times. The gene calls are TRBV29-1 and TRBJ2-2, with D possibly matching TRBD1 (6 bases). From germline, CDR1 is SQVTM and CDR2 ANQGSEA. The V gene lost 6 bases and the J gene lost 6 bases, with 20 bases spanning the gap. The CDR3 extends over 15 amino acids. The CDR3 region is CSVRITGYRSGELFF. The CDR3 DNA reads as TGCAGCGTGAGAATTACAGGGTATCGATCCGGGGAGCTGTTTTTT.

CDR3 loop: CASSSPGRYYGYTF. CDR3 nucleotides: TGTGCCAGCAGTTCCCCGGGCCGCTACTATGGCTACACCTTC. This chain links TRBV28 with TRBJ1-2, with unresolved D. CDR3 length: 14 amino acids. Trimming stripped 4 bases from V and 3 bases from J, with 12 bases between. Germline V gene sequence: CDR1 MDHEN, CDR2 SYDVKM.

This clonotype was detected only a few times. This sequence joins TRBV29-1 and TRBJ2-1; the D call may be TRBD1 or TRBD2 (7 bases each). The CDR3 contains 14 residues. V gave up 4 bases and J gave up 8 bases, with 18 bases separating them. CDR1 and CDR2 (germline): SQVTM, ANQGSEA. CDR3 sequence reads: CSVAGGRAIHEQFF. In nucleotides, the CDR3 is TGCAGCGTTGCAGGGGGGAGGGCTATTCATGAGCAGTTCTTC.

The chain uses TRBV5-5 and TRBJ1-6, with 9 bases matching TRBD1. The CDR3 is made up of 13 amino acids. Germline values: CDR1 SGHKS, CDR2 YYEKEE (reference sequence). V lost 5 bases to trimming and J lost 8 bases; unmatched junction nucleotides: 2. The CDR3 protein is CASRWDRDSPLHF. The CDR3 DNA reads TGTGCCAGCAGATGGGACAGGGATTCACCCCTCCACTTT.

The V gene is TRBV18, the J gene TRBJ1-5; D unresolved. This CDR3 has 12 residues. CDR1 is KGHSH, CDR2 LQKENI, per germline. The CDR3 region is CASSAGNQPQHF. The CDR3 bases are TGTGCTTCCTCAGCCGGTAATCAGCCCCAGCATTTT.

The chain carries TRBV29-1 and TRBJ1-2; no clear D gene. Germline V CDR1 and CDR2: SQVTM, ANQGSEA. With 3 bases removed from V and 3 bases from J, the gap between germline ends came to 8 bases. The CDR3 is made up of 12 amino acids. CDR3 loop: CSVDFAHYGYTF. In DNA form, the CDR3 reads TGCAGCGTTGACTTCGCTCACTATGGCTACACCTTC.

Only a few counts were recorded for this clonotype. The gene calls are TRBV19 and TRBJ2-7; 12 bases match TRBD1. Germline values: CDR1 LNHDA, CDR2 SQIVND (reference sequence). Trimming took 6 bases from V and 3 from J; bases not matched to a gene: 3. This CDR3 comprises 14 residues. For the CDR3, the DNA is TGTGCCAGTAGGGGACAGGGGGCTGTCTACGAGCAGTACTTC. Translation gives CASRGQGAVYEQYF.

This clonotype was counted at least ten times. The V and J genes are TRBV12-3 or TRBV12-4 and TRBJ1-1; the D is unclear. The V end was cut by 3 bases, the J end by 1 base, with 6 bases between. This CDR3 is 13 amino acids long. The CDR3 nucleotides read TGTGCCAGCAGTTTTTGGGGGAACACTGAAGCTTTCTTT. Translating gives CASSFWGNTEAFF.

This sequence joins TRBV9 and TRBJ2-7; 8 nucleotides match TRBD1. V dropped 4 bases and J dropped 3; count of bases not matched to a gene: 9. CDR1 and CDR2 (germline): SGDLS, YYNGEE. The CDR3 sequence is 15 residues long. Here the CDR3 DNA reads TGTGCCAGCAGCCCGCCCGGGACAGGAGTCTACGAGCAGTACTTC. This gives the protein CASSPPGTGVYEQYF.

V usage is TRBV27 and J usage is TRBJ1-2; possible D gene TRBD1, 5 bases. The CDR3 runs 13 residues. Germline CDR1 reads MNHEY; CDR2 reads SMNVEV (reference sequence). V dropped 8 bases and J dropped 2 bases, with 12 bases sitting between them. The DNA for the CDR3 is TGTGCCAGCGGGCAGGGAAGCAACTATGGCTACACCTTC. It yields the protein CASGQGSNYGYTF.

This chain links TRBV7-9 with TRBJ1-2; D is ambiguous. The CDR3 has 15 residues. The V end lost 4 bases, the J end lost 2 bases, and 14 bases lay between the germline ends. CDR1 and CDR2 from the germline V gene are SEHNR and FQNEAQ (reference sequence). CDR3 residues: CASSSWTFNNYGYTF. The DNA of the CDR3 is TGTGCCAGCAGCTCCTGGACCTTTAACAACTATGGCTACACCTTC.

This rearrangement joins TRBV28 to TRBJ2-3; the D gene could be TRBD1 or TRBD2 (5 bases each). The CDR3 contains 12 residues. The ends were cut back, 6 bases at V and 9 bases at J, with 13 bases in the middle. Germline values: CDR1 MDHEN, CDR2 SYDVKM. DNA of the CDR3: TGTGCCAGCAGGGACGACCGGGACACGCAGTATTTT. Its protein is CASRDDRDTQYF. Using reference TRBV28 and TRBJ2-3 for the parts outside the CDR3, the full variable domain is DVKVTQSSRYLVKRTGEKVFLECVQDMDHENMFWYRQDPGLGLRLIYFSYDVKMKEKGDIPEGYSVSREKKERFSLILESASTNQTSMYLCASRDDRDTQYFGPGTRLTVL.

The chain combines TRBV10-3 with TRBJ2-7; tentatively, D is TRBD1 (5 bases). In germline, CDR1 is ENHRY, CDR2 SYGVKD. V shed 4 bases and J shed 3 bases, with 7 bases lying between them. The CDR3 contains 12 residues. The DNA of the CDR3 is TGTGCCATCAGTGGGGGCCTCTACGAGCAGTACTTC. This codes for CAISGGLYEQYF.

Concerning this clonotype: Sequence at one end of the junction differs from germline and may be a read error. The CDR3 bases are TGTGCCAGCAGCCTTCTAGAATACTCCTACGATCAGTACTTC. Its translation: CASSLLEYSYDQYF. This chain uses TRBV11-2 with TRBJ2-7; D is uncertain. The CDR3 covers 14 residues. Germline V CDR1 and CDR2: SGHAT, FQNNGV.

V gene TRBV15 combines with J gene TRBJ2-5; no reliable D call. The germline CDR1 and CDR2 sequences are LNHNV and YYDKDF (reference sequence). Trimming cost V 0 bases and J 4 bases, with 6 bases left between them. CDR3 length equals 13 residues. This CDR3 reads CATSREHGETQYF. CDR3 DNA sequence: TGTGCCACCAGCAGAGAACATGGAGAGACCCAGTACTTC.

This clonotype has just a few counts. This rearrangement joins TRBV11-1 to TRBJ2-1, with 12 positions matching TRBD1. The CDR3 is made up of 15 amino acids. Germline V CDR1 and CDR2: SGHAT, FQDESV (reference sequence). Germline trimming cut 5 bases from V and 10 bases from J; bases unmatched to any gene: 9. CDR3 in amino acids: CASSAPGQGAWEQFF. The CDR3 nucleotides read TGTGCCAGCAGCGCCCCGGGACAGGGGGCATGGGAGCAGTTCTTC.